This T cell receptor (beta chain) was obtained from a study of T cell responses to AZD1222 COVID-19 vaccine. Second-dose recipients at about 4 or about 12 weeks were treated as one pooled group. With 4 bases clipped from V and 7 bases from J, the junction kept 13 bases outside the gene matches. This CDR3 has 16 residues. The germline V gene encodes CDR1 SGHNT and CDR2 YYREEE (reference sequence). On this clone itself: Its antigen remains unidentified.

Data came from immunoSEQ multiplex PCR; TCRdb stores just in-frame clones and leaves some out. The sample carries more than 85,000 clones, 88% recorded once. Overall study results and limits: Dominant CD4 TCR responses targeted spike regions 160-218 and 743-854. The donor cohort was predominantly white British with a female majority, and clonal diversity may have been underestimated.

V and J are TRBV5-4 and TRBJ2-1, with 8 bases identical to TRBD2. The receptor was derived from an adult who received the AZD1222 COVID-19 vaccine. The material was peripheral blood, obtained 28 days after the second AZD1222 dose. The CDR3 coding sequence is TGTGCCAGCAGCCCCGCTCCCCCCGGGACTAGAAATGAGCAGTTCTTC. Protein: CASSPAPPGTRNEQFF.